This TCR beta chain emerged from a study of cytomegalovirus exposure and HLA in healthy donors. The CDR3 contains 16 residues. CDR1 and CDR2 (germline): KGHSY, FQNENV. V was clipped by 4 bases and J by 1 base, with 16 bases between them. Primers for the PCR totalled 60 Vbeta and 13 Jbeta. Libraries were prepared by immunoSEQ multiplex PCR; TCRdb keeps only in-frame clonotypes and omits some of them. The repertoire holds 200,000 to 250,000 clones, with approximately 79% as singletons. The sample comprised PBMCs. The TCR originated in a man aged 50 or older in good health and CMV-seronegative. The V gene is TRBV16, the J gene TRBJ1-1; maybe TRBD1 (6 bases). CDR3 in DNA: TGTGCCAGCAGCCCACCTACCCGGACAGAGAACACTGAAGCTTTCTTT. Amino acid sequence: CASSPPTRTENTEAFF.